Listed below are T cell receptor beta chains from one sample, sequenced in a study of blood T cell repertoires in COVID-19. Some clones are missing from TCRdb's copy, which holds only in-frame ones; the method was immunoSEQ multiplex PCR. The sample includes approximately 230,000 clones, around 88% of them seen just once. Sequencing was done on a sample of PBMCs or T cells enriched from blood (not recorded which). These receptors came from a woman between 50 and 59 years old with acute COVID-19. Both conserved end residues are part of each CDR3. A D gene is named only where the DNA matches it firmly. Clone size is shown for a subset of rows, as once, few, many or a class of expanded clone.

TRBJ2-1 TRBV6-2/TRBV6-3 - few TGTGCCAGCAGCCCACTTCTCAATGAGCAGTTCTTC CASSPLLNEQFF
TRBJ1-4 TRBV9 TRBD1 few TGTGCCAGCAGCGTGGGACAGGGAGCTAATGAAAAACTGTTTTTT CASSVGQGANEKLFF
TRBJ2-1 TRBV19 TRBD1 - TGTGCCAGTCGACAGGGACCCTACAATGAGCAGTTCTTC CASRQGPYNEQFF
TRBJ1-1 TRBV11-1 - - TGTGCCAGCAGGACACAGGGCCCCGAAGCTTTCTTT CASRTQGPEAFF
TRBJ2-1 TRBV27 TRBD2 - TGTGCCAGCCGACCCCACATAGCGGGAGTCGAGGGCTATGAGCAGTTCTTC CASRPHIAGVEGYEQFF
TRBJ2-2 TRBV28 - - TGTGCCAGCAGTTACTATAGCGCCACCGGGGAGCTGTTTTTT CASSYYSATGELFF
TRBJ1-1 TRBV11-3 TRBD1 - TGTGCCAGCGCGACAGGGGTTAACACTGAAGCTTTCTTT CASATGVNTEAFF
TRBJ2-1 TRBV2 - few TGTGCCAGCAGGACTGCCTTAAACCACAATGAGCAGTTCTTC CASRTALNHNEQFF
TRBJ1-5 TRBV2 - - TGTGCCAGCAGTACCCGACCTCAGCGGCAGCCCCAGCATTTT CASSTRPQRQPQHF
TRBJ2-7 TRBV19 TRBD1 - TGTGCCAGTAAAAGGACAGGCTCCTACGAGCAGTACTTC CASKRTGSYEQYF
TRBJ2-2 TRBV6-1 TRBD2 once TGTGCCAGCAGTGAAAGGAGGGCTAGCGGGGCGACTAACACCGGGGAGCTGTTTTTT CASSERRASGATNTGELFF
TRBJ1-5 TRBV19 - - TGTGCCAGTAGTATAGGCCTACAGTGGCGCAATCAGCCCCAGCATTTT CASSIGLQWRNQPQHF
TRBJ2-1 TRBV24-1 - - TGTGCCACCAGTGACCCCCGGAGGGCGGACAATGAGCAGTTCTTC CATSDPRRADNEQFF
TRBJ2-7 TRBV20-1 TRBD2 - TGCAGTGCTAGTAGTGGCTGGACTAGCGGGCCACAGACCTACGAGCAGTACTTC CSASSGWTSGPQTYEQYF
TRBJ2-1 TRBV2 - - TGTGCCAGCAGTTTGGACAGTTACAATGAGCAGTTCTTC CASSLDSYNEQFF
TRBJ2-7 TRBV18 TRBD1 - TGTGCCAGCTCACCCACCCGGGACAGGGACCACGAGCAGTACTTC CASSPTRDRDHEQYF
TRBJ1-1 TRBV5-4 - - TGTGCCAGCAGCTTTCACACAAGGAACACTGAAGCTTTCTTT CASSFHTRNTEAFF
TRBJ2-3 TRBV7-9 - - TGTGCCAGCAGCCCCCGAGTGGGGGACAAGACAGATACGCAGTATTTT CASSPRVGDKTDTQYF
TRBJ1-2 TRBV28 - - TGTGCCAGCACCTTCTTGGGCAGGGTCAACTATGGCTACACCTTC CASTFLGRVNYGYTF
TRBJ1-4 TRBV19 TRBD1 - TGTGCCAGTAGTCCCGGGGACAGGGAGATTAATGAAAAACTGTTTTTT CASSPGDREINEKLFF
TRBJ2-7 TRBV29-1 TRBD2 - TGCAGCGTTGTCCCTCTAGCGGTGTCCTACGAGCAGTACTTC CSVVPLAVSYEQYF
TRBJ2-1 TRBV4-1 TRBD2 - TGCGCCAGCAGCCAACTTAGCGGGAGTTCCTACAATGAGCAGTTCTTC CASSQLSGSSYNEQFF
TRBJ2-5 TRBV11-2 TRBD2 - TGTGCCAGCAGCTTAACCCGGGCTAGCGGGAACCCCTGGCAAGAGACCCAGTACTTC CASSLTRASGNPWQETQYF
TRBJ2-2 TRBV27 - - TGTGCCAGCAGTTATACTAGTTCCGGGGAGCTGTTTTTT CASSYTSSGELFF
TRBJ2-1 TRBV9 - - TGTGCCAGCAGCGTAGAGGGACTTGGGGGCAATGAGCAGTTCTTC CASSVEGLGGNEQFF
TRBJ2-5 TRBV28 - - TGTGCCAGCAGTGGTGCCCTTCGAGGGGAGACCCAGTACTTC CASSGALRGETQYF
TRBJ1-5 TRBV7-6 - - TGTGCCAGCAGCTTAGATTCAGGGTTTAGCAATCAGCCCCAGCATTTT CASSLDSGFSNQPQHF
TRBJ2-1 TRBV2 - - TGTGCCAGCAGTAACAGGGAGAGGCAGTTCTTC CASSNRERQFF
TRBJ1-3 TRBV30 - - TGTGCCTGGAGTGTACGTGGGAGGGCCTCTGGAAACACCATATATTTT CAWSVRGRASGNTIYF
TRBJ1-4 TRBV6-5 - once TGTGCCAGCAGAGGACACTTTAATGAAAAACTGTTTTTT CASRGHFNEKLFF
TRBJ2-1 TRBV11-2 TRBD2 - TGTGCCAGCAGCCCCGGACTAGCGGGAGGGAACTACAATGAGCAGTTCTTC CASSPGLAGGNYNEQFF
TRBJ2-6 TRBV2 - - TGTGCCAGCAGTGATTTAAGGGGAAGGGGACTGAGAGCTGGGGCCAACGTCCTGACTTTC CASSDLRGRGLRAGANVLTF
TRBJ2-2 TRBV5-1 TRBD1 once TGCGCCAGCACCTCTACAGGGGCCACCGGGGAGCTGTTTTTT CASTSTGATGELFF
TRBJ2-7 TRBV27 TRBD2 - TGTGCCAGCAGGGTAGCGGGAGGGCCGGGTGAGCAGTACTTC CASRVAGGPGEQYF
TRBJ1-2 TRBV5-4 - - TGTGCCAGCAGCTTGGGGGGCTTGGGCTATGGCTACACCTTC CASSLGGLGYGYTF
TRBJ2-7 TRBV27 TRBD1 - TGTGCCAGCAGCCTGACAGGGGGGGACTCCTACGAGCAGTACTTC CASSLTGGDSYEQYF
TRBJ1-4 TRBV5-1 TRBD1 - TGCGCCAGCAGCTTGGGACCGCAGGGGGCGAAGACTAATGAAAAACTGTTTTTT CASSLGPQGAKTNEKLFF
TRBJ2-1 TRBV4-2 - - TGTGCCAGCAGCCACGTAGCGGTATTCTCCTACAATGAGCAGTTCTTC CASSHVAVFSYNEQFF
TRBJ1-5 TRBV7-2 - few TGTGCCAGCAGCCTAGTGGGGCAGGGTACCCTTCGGAATCAGCCCCAGCATTTT CASSLVGQGTLRNQPQHF
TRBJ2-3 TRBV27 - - TGTGCCAGCAGTTTTTTCTCTAGCACAGATACGCAGTATTTT CASSFFSSTDTQYF
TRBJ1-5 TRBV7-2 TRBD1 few TGTGCCAGCAGCTTAGCTACAGGGGGTCAGCCCCAGCATTTT CASSLATGGQPQHF
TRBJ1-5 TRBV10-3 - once TGTGCCACCCTGAGCAGGGGCGTTAATAGCAATCAGCCCCAGCATTTT CATLSRGVNSNQPQHF
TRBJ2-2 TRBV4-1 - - TGCGCCAGCAGCCCTCAGGAGGGTATTCGTTCCACCGGGGAGCTGTTTTTT CASSPQEGIRSTGELFF
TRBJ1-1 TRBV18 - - TGTGCCAGCTCACCATCCGTGGGGGGGACTGAAGCTTTCTTT CASSPSVGGTEAFF
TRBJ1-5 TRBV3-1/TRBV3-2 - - TGTGCCAGCAGCCAAGATTCCGGTCAGCCCCAGCATTTT CASSQDSGQPQHF
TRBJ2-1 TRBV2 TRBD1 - TGTGCCAGCAGTGAAGGGGACAGTGTGAAGGAGTTCTTC CASSEGDSVKEFF